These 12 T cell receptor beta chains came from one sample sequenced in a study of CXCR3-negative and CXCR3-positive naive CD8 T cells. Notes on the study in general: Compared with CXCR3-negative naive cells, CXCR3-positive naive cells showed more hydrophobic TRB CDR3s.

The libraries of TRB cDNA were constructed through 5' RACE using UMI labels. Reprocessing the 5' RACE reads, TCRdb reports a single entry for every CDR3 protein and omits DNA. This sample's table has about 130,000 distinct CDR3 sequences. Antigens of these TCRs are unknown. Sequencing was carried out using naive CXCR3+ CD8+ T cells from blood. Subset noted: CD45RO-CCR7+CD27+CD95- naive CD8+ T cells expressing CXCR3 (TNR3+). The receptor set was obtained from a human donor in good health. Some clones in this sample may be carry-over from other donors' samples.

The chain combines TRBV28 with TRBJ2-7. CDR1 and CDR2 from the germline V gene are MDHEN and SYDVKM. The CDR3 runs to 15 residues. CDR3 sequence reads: CASIPSRTSGLEQYF.

The CDR3 here is CASSLDRHPNTGELFF. This chain links TRBV5-1 with TRBJ2-2. This CDR3 is built from 16 residues. Germline V gives CDR1 SGHRS, CDR2 YFSETQ.

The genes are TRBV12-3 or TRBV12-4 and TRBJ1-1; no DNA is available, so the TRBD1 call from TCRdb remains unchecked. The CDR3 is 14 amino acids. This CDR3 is CASSPGRANTEAFF.

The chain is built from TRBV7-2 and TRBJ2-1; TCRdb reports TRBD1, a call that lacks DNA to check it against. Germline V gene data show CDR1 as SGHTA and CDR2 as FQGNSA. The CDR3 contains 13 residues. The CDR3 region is CASSLAGSGEQFF.

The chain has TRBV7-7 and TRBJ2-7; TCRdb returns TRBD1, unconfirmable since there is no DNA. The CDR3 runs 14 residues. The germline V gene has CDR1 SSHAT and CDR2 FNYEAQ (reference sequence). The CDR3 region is CASSPFRGSYEQYF.

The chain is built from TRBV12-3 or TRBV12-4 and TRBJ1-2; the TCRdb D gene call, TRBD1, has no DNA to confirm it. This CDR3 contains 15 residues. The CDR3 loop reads CASSFGPGQPSGYTF.

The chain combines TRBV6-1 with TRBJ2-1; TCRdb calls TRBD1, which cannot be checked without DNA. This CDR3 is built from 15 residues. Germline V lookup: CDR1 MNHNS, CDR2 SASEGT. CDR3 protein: CASSTGTEAYNEQFF.

This CDR3 reads CASSSLQGLGETQYF. The rearrangement links TRBV7-9 to TRBJ2-5; as DNA is missing, the TRBD1 call by TCRdb cannot be tested. CDR1 and CDR2 from the germline V gene are SEHNR and FQNEAQ (reference sequence). The CDR3 length is 15 residues. The full variable domain, with the rest looked up from reference TRBV7-9 and TRBJ2-5, is DTGVSQNPRHKITKRGQNVTFRCDPISEHNRLYWYRQTLGQGPEFLTYFQNEAQLEKSRLLSDRFSAERPKGSFSTLEIQRTEQGDSAMYLCASSSLQGLGETQYFGPGTRLLVL.

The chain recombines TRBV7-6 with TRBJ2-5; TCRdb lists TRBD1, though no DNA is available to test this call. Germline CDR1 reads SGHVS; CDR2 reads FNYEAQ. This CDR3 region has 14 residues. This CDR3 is CASSPDRGVETQYF.

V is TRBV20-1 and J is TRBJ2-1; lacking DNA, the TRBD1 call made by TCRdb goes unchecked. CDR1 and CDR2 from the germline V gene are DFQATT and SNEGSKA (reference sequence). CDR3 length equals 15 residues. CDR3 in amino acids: CSANLPGQDYNEQFF.

This chain's CDR3 is CASSKVHVPYEQYF. This chain joins TRBV21-1 and TRBJ2-7. TRBV21-1 is a recognized pseudogene. The CDR3 runs to 14 residues.

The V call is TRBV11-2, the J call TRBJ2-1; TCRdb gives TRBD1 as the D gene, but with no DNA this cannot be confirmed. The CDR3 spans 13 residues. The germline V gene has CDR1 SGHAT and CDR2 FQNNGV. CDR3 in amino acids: CASSPPGYNEQFF. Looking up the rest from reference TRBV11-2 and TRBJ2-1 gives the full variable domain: EAGVAQSPRYKIIEKRQSVAFWCNPISGHATLYWYQQILGQGPKLLIQFQNNGVVDDSQLPKDRFSAERLKGVDSTLKIQPAKLEDSAVYLCASSPPGYNEQFFGPGTRLTVL.